Presented here are 23 T cell receptor beta chains from one specimen sequenced in a study of cytomegalovirus exposure and HLA in healthy donors (TCRdb year 2017). The library was made by the immunoSEQ multiplex PCR assay. The multiplex PCR relied on a mix of 60 forward primers for TCR Vbeta segments and 13 reverse primers for TCR Jbeta segments. As stored in TCRdb, this immuneACCESS dataset retains in-frame rearrangements with V and J assigned. A fraction of the clones does not appear; measured against another copy, unresolved V genes explain less than half of the discrepancy, and the remainder lacks a known reason. The sample table lists approximately 100,000 clones, 74% of them with a count of one. In total, the top ten clones hold just over 2% of the sample. The material sequenced was PBMCs. Source of these receptors: a human donor in good health.

J is TRBJ1-5 and V is TRBV28; tentative D call: TRBD1 (5 bases). The CDR3 has 15 amino acids. Germline loops: CDR1 MDHEN, CDR2 SYDVKM. V lost 3 bases and J 4 bases, leaving 13 bases between the germline ends. The DNA of the CDR3 is TGTGCCAGCAGTTTCCTCAGGGCGCGAAATCAGCCCCAGCATTTT. This gives the protein CASSFLRARNQPQHF. The full variable domain, with the rest looked up from reference TRBV28 and TRBJ1-5, is DVKVTQSSRYLVKRTGEKVFLECVQDMDHENMFWYRQDPGLGLRLIYFSYDVKMKEKGDIPEGYSVSREKKERFSLILESASTNQTSMYLCASSFLRARNQPQHFGDGTRLSIL.

The genes are TRBV7-2 and TRBJ2-5, with 9 bases fitting TRBD2. V shed 2 bases, J shed 2 bases, and the junction held 0 bases outside the gene matches. The CDR3 has 14 residues. CDR1 SGHTA and CDR2 FQGNSA come from the germline V gene. As DNA, the CDR3 is TGTGCCAGCAGCTTACTAGCGGGGCAAGAGACCCAGTACTTC. The encoded protein is CASSLLAGQETQYF.

The J gene is TRBJ2-5, the V gene TRBV6-5, with D unclear. The J call is in doubt because the DNA end fits TRBJ2-7 better. Germline CDR1 and CDR2: MNHEY and SVGAGI. There are 12 residues in the CDR3. DNA of the CDR3: TGTGCCAGCAGTTCACAGACCTACGAGCAGTACTTC. It specifies CASSSQTYEQYF.

This clone showed up just a few times. The rearrangement uses TRBV6-5 and TRBJ1-1; 8 bases agree with TRBD1. The CDR3 has 16 amino acids. J gave up 4 bases and V 2 bases, and 9 bases lay outside the gene matches. From germline, CDR1 is MNHEY and CDR2 SVGAGI. This CDR3 is CASSYPSGGKGTEAFF. The CDR3 region has the DNA TGTGCCAGCAGTTACCCCTCAGGGGGCAAGGGCACTGAAGCTTTCTTT.

This chain links TRBV5-4 with TRBJ2-7, with 7 bases identical to TRBD2. The CDR3 covers 14 residues. Germline V gives CDR1 SGHNT, CDR2 YYREEE (reference sequence). The ends lost 2 bases at V and 6 bases at J; junction bases unmatched: 8. In nucleotides, the CDR3 is TGTGCCAGCAGCTTCGGGACTTTAGCGGGCGAGCAGTACTTC. Residues: CASSFGTLAGEQYF.

The rearrangement links TRBV2 to TRBJ2-7, with a tentative D call TRBD1 (6 bases). CDR3 length: 14 residues. Germline CDR1 SNHLY, CDR2 FYNNEI. The V end was cut by 8 bases, the J end by 1 base, with 15 bases between. CDR3 DNA sequence: TGTGCCAGCCTCCCCGGCAGGGGTTCCTACGAGCAGTACTTC. As protein: CASLPGRGSYEQYF. The full variable domain, in which reference TRBV2 and TRBJ2-7 provide the parts outside the CDR3, is EPEVTQTPSHQVTQMGQEVILRCVPISNHLYFYWYRQILGQKVEFLVSFYNNEISEKSEIFDDQFSVERPDGSNFTLKIRSTKLEDSAMYFCASLPGRGSYEQYFGPGTRLTVT.

The chain is built from TRBV7-3 and TRBJ2-3; D is unclear. V gave up 2 bases and J gave up 6 bases, with 15 bases separating them. Germline V gene lookup returns CDR1 SGHTA and CDR2 FQGTGA. The CDR3 is made up of 15 amino acids. The CDR3 nucleotides read TGTGCCAGCAGCTTACGTAATAGCCAGATTGATACGCAGTATTTT. It codes for CASSLRNSQIDTQYF.

This chain links TRBV4-3 with TRBJ2-1, with TRBD2 matching over 7 bases. Germline V CDR1 and CDR2: LGHNA, YSLEER. V lost 0 bases, J lost 2 bases, and 4 bases stayed unmatched. The CDR3 is 16 amino acids. CDR3 residues: CASSQDLADPYNEQFF. Written as DNA, the CDR3 is TGCGCCAGCAGCCAAGATCTAGCGGACCCCTACAATGAGCAGTTCTTC.

This clone was detected a few times. The gene calls are TRBV20-1 and TRBJ2-3; no clear D gene. With 8 bases removed from V and 0 bases from J, the gap between germline ends came to 6 bases. Germline V lookup: CDR1 DFQATT, CDR2 SNEGSKA (reference sequence). CDR3 length equals 11 residues. The CDR3 sequence is CSPSSTDTQYF. CDR3 in DNA: TGCAGTCCGTCCAGCACAGATACGCAGTATTTT.

The CDR3 is CASKKREGLYEQYF. The CDR3 DNA reads TGTGCCAGTAAGAAGCGGGAGGGCCTCTACGAGCAGTACTTC. This chain joins TRBV19 and TRBJ2-7; TRBD2 aligns across 10 bases. Germline CDR1 is LNHDA and CDR2 is SQIVND (reference sequence). J lost 3 bases, V lost 7 bases, and 6 bases had no gene match. The CDR3 consists of 14 residues.

The CDR3 nucleotides are TGTGCCAGCAGCTTGACGAACACCTACGAGCAGTACTTC. It codes for CASSLTNTYEQYF. The J gene is TRBJ2-7, the V gene TRBV5-6; D unresolved. This CDR3 has 13 amino acids. Germline CDR1 reads SGHDT; CDR2 reads YYEEEE. The ends were cut back, 1 base at V and 2 bases at J, with 7 bases in the middle.

The CDR3 region is CASSPAGWSDQPQHF. CDR3 coding DNA: TGTGCCAGCAGCCCGGCTGGGTGGAGCGATCAGCCCCAGCATTTT. V and J are TRBV28 and TRBJ1-5; no clear D gene. Per germline, CDR1 MDHEN and CDR2 SYDVKM. V lost 6 bases, J lost 5 bases, and 17 bases lay in between. The CDR3 spans 15 residues.

The rearrangement joins TRBV19 to TRBJ2-3, with D possibly TRBD1 on 7 matching bases. The CDR3 has 15 amino acids. The V end lost 5 bases, the J end lost 4 bases, and 16 bases lay between the germline ends. Germline V CDR1 and CDR2: LNHDA, SQIVND (reference sequence). In nucleotides, the CDR3 is TGTGCCAGTAGTCGGGCAGGGGGGCGCGCAGATACGCAGTATTTT. Protein product: CASSRAGGRADTQYF.

The rearrangement uses TRBV5-1 and TRBJ2-2; 8 bases are shared with TRBD1. Trimming cost V 0 bases and J 4 bases; bases outside gene matches: 11. This CDR3 region has 18 residues. CDR1 SGHRS and CDR2 YFSETQ come from the germline V gene. The chain's CDR3 is CASSLVVFGTGGTGELFF. The CDR3 coding sequence is TGCGCCAGCAGCTTGGTTGTTTTTGGGACAGGAGGCACCGGGGAGCTGTTTTTT.

The J gene is TRBJ2-7, the V gene TRBV27; D possibly corresponds to TRBD2 (6 bases). The ends were cut back, 0 bases at V and 6 bases at J, with 9 bases in the middle. This CDR3 has 13 residues. CDR1 and CDR2 from the germline V gene are MNHEY and SMNVEV (reference sequence). CDR3 DNA sequence: TGTGCCAGCAGTTTATCTCTAGCGAGCGAGCAGTACTTC. Translation gives CASSLSLASEQYF.

The V and J genes are TRBV2 and TRBJ1-1, with D maybe TRBD1 (6 bases). Trimming left V 6 bases short and J 8 bases short, with 19 bases between. Germline lookup yields CDR1 SNHLY and CDR2 FYNNEI. CDR3 size: 14 residues. CDR3 region: CASSRPRDRTEAFF. CDR3 bases: TGTGCCAGCAGCCGACCCCGAGACAGGACCGAAGCTTTCTTT.

This clone came up once. V is TRBV28 and J is TRBJ1-5, with 8 bases identical to TRBD1. Germline CDR1 and CDR2: MDHEN and SYDVKM. J lost 1 base, V lost 6 bases, and 8 bases had no gene match. The CDR3 has 16 amino acids. The CDR3 protein is CASSETGVRSNQPQHF. CDR3 coding DNA: TGTGCCAGCAGCGAGACAGGGGTGAGGAGCAATCAGCCCCAGCATTTT.

V gene TRBV7-2 combines with J gene TRBJ1-2; possibly TRBD1 for D (5 bases). This CDR3 is built from 13 residues. The V and J ends lost 1 base and 8 bases respectively, with 11 bases between them. CDR1 is SGHTA and CDR2 is FQGNSA in the germline V gene. As DNA, the CDR3 is TGTGCCAGCAGCTTAGGACAGTCCGAAGGCTACACCTTC. This translates into CASSLGQSEGYTF.

This clone was observed once. The gene calls are TRBV6-5 and TRBJ2-5, with D maybe TRBD2 (6 bases). V lost 4 bases, J lost 0 bases, and 9 bases lay in between. CDR3 size: 14 residues. CDR1 and CDR2 from the germline V gene are MNHEY and SVGAGI. DNA for the CDR3: TGTGCCAGCAGTTCGGGACTTTACCAAGAGACCCAGTACTTC. This gives the protein CASSSGLYQETQYF.

This chain links TRBV30 with TRBJ2-4; D remains ambiguous. CDR1 is GTSNPN, CDR2 SVGIG, per germline (reference sequence). The CDR3 has 15 residues. The germline V and J ends were trimmed by 1 base and 2 bases, with 12 bases remaining between them. CDR3: CAWSDQVFTKNIQYF. The CDR3 DNA reads TGTGCCTGGAGTGACCAGGTTTTCACCAAAAACATTCAGTACTTC.

This clone has only one observation. This chain uses TRBV27 with TRBJ2-1, with 10 bases matching TRBD2. CDR1 MNHEY and CDR2 SMNVEV come from the germline V gene (reference sequence). This CDR3 contains 14 residues. The V segment lost 8 bases and the J segment 3 bases; nucleotides outside the gene matches: 4. In DNA, the CDR3 is TGTGCCAGCCAACTAGCGGGGATCTACAATGAGCAGTTCTTC. It codes for CASQLAGIYNEQFF.

V usage is TRBV7-9 and J usage is TRBJ2-1; D ambiguous. V was trimmed by 1 base and J by 4 bases, leaving 8 bases between them. CDR3 length: 14 amino acids. CDR1 and CDR2 (germline): SEHNR, FQNEAQ (reference sequence). CDR3 amino acids: CASSLGVGYNEQFF. In DNA form, the CDR3 reads TGTGCCAGCAGCTTAGGGGTCGGGTACAATGAGCAGTTCTTC.

Here the CDR3 DNA reads TGCGCCAGCAGCCTAACCTTCACACGAATGACAGAGAGGAAGCAGAACGAGCAGTACTTC. It translates to CASSLTFTRMTERKQNEQYF. The chain joins TRBV4-1 to TRBJ2-7; the D gene is possibly TRBD1 (5 bases). The CDR3 runs 20 residues. CDR1 and CDR2 from the germline V gene are MGHRA and YSYEKL. V was cut by 4 bases and J by 5 bases, with 33 bases left in between.